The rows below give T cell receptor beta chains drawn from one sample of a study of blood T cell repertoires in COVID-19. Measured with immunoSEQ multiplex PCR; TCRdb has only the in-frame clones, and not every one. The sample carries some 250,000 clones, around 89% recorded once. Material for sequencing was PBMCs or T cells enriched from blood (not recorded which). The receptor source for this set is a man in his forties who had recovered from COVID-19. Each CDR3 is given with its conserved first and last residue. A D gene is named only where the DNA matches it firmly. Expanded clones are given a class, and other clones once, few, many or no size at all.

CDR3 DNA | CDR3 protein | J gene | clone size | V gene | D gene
TGTGCTAGTGGGGAGGGTCAATTAAATGAGCAGTTCTTC | CASGEGQLNEQFF | TRBJ2-1 | NA | TRBV12-5 | NA
TGTGCCACCAGCATGGGCCGGGACAGCCTCCTCGGGCAGCCCCAGCATTTT | CATSMGRDSLLGQPQHF | TRBJ1-5 | NA | TRBV15 | TRBD1
TGTGCCAGCAGCCCCAGGGTCGGTACGCAGTATTTT | CASSPRVGTQYF | TRBJ2-3 | NA | TRBV7-3 | NA
TGCAGTGCTAGTTCTTCCGGGACAGGGAAGGGCTACGAGCAGTACTTC | CSASSSGTGKGYEQYF | TRBJ2-7 | NA | TRBV20-1 | TRBD1
TGTGCCAGCAGCCGCCAGGGGGGACGGACCTACAATGAGCAGTTCTTC | CASSRQGGRTYNEQFF | TRBJ2-1 | NA | TRBV7-9 | NA
TGCGCCAGCAGCCAAGAAGCAGGGGGAGCCGGGGAGCTGTTTTTT | CASSQEAGGAGELFF | TRBJ2-2 | NA | TRBV4-3 | TRBD1
TGTGCCAGCAGCCCGAAACGGGGGGGGGCGTCCTACAATGAGCAGTTCTTC | CASSPKRGGASYNEQFF | TRBJ2-1 | NA | TRBV11-3 | TRBD2
TGTGCCAGCAGTTACCTCATTACAGGGGGAAATTCACCCCTCCACTTT | CASSYLITGGNSPLHF | TRBJ1-6 | NA | TRBV28 | TRBD1
TGTGCCAGCAGCTTAGCTCGGACAGGACTTCCCTACGAGCAGTACTTC | CASSLARTGLPYEQYF | TRBJ2-7 | NA | TRBV7-8 | TRBD1
TGTGCCAGCAGTTACCCCGGGACTAGCGGGAGGTTGTTGGAGGAGACCCAGTACTTC | CASSYPGTSGRLLEETQYF | TRBJ2-5 | NA | TRBV6-2/TRBV6-3 | TRBD2
TGTGCCAGCAGCTACGCCCGGGTGGGACTGCATGGCTACACCTTC | CASSYARVGLHGYTF | TRBJ1-2 | NA | TRBV9 | NA
TGTGCCAGCAGTACTATTTATTTCCAGGGTCGCTCCTACGAGCAGTACTTC | CASSTIYFQGRSYEQYF | TRBJ2-7 | NA | TRBV27 | NA
TGTGCCAGCAGCTTGGTTGGGGGGGAGGACTATGGCTACACCTTC | CASSLVGGEDYGYTF | TRBJ1-2 | NA | TRBV5-6 | NA
TGTGCCAGCAGCCAACCACAGGATGGGAACATTCAGTACTTC | CASSQPQDGNIQYF | TRBJ2-4 | once | TRBV7-3 | NA
TGCGCCAGCAGTCGCCGGGACAGGTCAAATAGCACAGATACGCAGTATTTT | CASSRRDRSNSTDTQYF | TRBJ2-3 | NA | TRBV23-1 | TRBD1